This T cell receptor (beta chain) was documented in a study of control samples from healthy donors and cancer patients. V shed 3 bases and J shed 3 bases, with 11 bases lying between them. Germline loops: CDR1 SNHLY, CDR2 FYNNEI. This CDR3 has 15 residues. This table comes from immunoSEQ multiplex PCR, and its TCRdb copy is limited to in-frame clones, with some not included. The sample has 130,000 or so clones, roughly nine tenths seen once; the top ten hold approximately 6.8%. The clonotype was recovered from a man aged 18 to 35 in good health. V and J are TRBV2 and TRBJ1-4; D ambiguous. Sequenced: blood. CDR3 in amino acids: CASSDETDPNEKLFF. In DNA form, the CDR3 reads TGTGCCAGCAGTGACGAAACAGACCCTAATGAAAAACTGTTTTTT.